The entry below gives a single T cell receptor beta chain sequence along with its context. The sample comes from a study of blood T cells in healthy people across ages. Germline trimming cut 7 bases from V and 8 bases from J; bases unmatched to any gene: 7. The CDR3 contains 13 residues. Per germline, CDR1 SGHRS and CDR2 YFSETQ. The authors ran a second PCR of 7 to 11 cycles using a sample-barcoded 5' primer and a J-beta primer mix. TCRdb passed the 5' RACE reads through MiXCR, listing each CDR3 protein once. The sample lists roughly 1.9 million distinct CDR3 sequences; around 40% were seen once. The J gene is TRBJ2-3, the V gene TRBV5-1; 10 bases agree with TRBD1. This TCR came from a human donor in good health. The sequencing sample was made of blood. The CDR3 DNA reads TGCGCCAGCGACCGGGACAGGGGAGGTACGCAGTATTTT. Translating it yields CASDRDRGGTQYF.